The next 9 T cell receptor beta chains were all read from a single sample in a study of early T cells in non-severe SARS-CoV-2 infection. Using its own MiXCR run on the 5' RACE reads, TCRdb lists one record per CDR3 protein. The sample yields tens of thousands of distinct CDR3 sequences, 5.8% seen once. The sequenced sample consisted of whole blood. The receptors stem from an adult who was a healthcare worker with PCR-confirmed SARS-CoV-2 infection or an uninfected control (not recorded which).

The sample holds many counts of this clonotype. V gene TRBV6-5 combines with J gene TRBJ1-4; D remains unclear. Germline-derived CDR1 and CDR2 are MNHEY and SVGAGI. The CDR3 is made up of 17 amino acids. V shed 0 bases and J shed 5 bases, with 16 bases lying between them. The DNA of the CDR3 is TGTGCCAGCAGTTACTCGATCCAGGCGGGAATGAATGAAAAACTGTTTTTT. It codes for CASSYSIQAGMNEKLFF.

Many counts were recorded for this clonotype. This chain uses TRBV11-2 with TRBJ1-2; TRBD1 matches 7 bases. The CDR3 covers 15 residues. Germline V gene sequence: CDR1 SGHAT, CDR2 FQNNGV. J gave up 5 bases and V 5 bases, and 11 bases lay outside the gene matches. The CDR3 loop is CASSLNRGPEYGYTF. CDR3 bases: TGTGCCAGCAGCCTGAACAGGGGTCCAGAGTATGGCTACACCTTC.

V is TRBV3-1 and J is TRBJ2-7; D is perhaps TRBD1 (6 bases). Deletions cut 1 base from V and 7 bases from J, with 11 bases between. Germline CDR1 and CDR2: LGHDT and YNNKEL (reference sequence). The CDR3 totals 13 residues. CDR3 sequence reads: CASSQGGTGEQYF. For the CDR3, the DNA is TGTGCCAGCAGCCAAGGCGGCACAGGGGAGCAGTACTTC.

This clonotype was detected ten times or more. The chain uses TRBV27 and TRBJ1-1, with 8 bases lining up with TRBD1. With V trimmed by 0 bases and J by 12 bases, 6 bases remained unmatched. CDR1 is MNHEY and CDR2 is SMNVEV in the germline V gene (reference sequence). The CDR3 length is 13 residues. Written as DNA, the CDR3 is TGTGCCAGCAGTTTATCGCACAGGGGGAAGACTTTCTTT. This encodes CASSLSHRGKTFF.

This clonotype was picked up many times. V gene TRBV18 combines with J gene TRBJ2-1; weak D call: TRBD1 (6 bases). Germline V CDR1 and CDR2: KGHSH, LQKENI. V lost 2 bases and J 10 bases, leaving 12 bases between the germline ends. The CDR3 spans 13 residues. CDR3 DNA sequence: TGTGCCAGCTCACCATCAAGGGGGTCGGAGCAGTTCTTC. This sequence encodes CASSPSRGSEQFF.

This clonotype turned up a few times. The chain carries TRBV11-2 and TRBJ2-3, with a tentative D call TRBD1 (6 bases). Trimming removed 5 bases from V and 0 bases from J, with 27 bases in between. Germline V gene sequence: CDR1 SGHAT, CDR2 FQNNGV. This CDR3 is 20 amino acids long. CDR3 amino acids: CASSPGFTGNSPTSTDTQYF. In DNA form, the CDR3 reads TGTGCCAGCAGCCCAGGATTTACAGGGAATTCGCCGACTAGCACAGATACGCAGTATTTT.

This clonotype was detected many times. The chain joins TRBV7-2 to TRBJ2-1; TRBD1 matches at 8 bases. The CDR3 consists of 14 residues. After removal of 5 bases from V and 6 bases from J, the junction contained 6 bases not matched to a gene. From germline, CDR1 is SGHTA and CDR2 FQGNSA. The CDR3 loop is CASSPDDRGNEQFF. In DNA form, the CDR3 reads TGTGCCAGCAGCCCCGACGACAGGGGCAATGAGCAGTTCTTC.

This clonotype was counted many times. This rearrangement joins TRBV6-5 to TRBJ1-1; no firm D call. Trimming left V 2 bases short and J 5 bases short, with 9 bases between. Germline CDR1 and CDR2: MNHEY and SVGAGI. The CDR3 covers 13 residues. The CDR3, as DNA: TGTGCCAGCAGTTACAACCCCGGGACTGAAGCTTTCTTT. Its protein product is CASSYNPGTEAFF.

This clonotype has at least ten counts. CDR3 protein: CATSRDQGQREQYF. In DNA form, the CDR3 reads TGTGCCACCAGCAGAGATCAGGGACAAAGGGAGCAGTACTTC. The chain carries TRBV15 and TRBJ2-7; weak D call: TRBD1 (6 bases). The germline V and J ends were trimmed by 0 bases and 7 bases, with 13 bases remaining between them. Germline CDR1 is LNHNV and CDR2 is YYDKDF (reference sequence). The CDR3 has 14 residues. The full variable domain, rest sourced from reference TRBV15 and TRBJ2-7, is DAMVIQNPRYQVTQFGKPVTLSCSQTLNHNVMYWYQQKSSQAPKLLFHYYDKDFNNEADTPDNFQSRRPNTSFCFLDIRSPGLGDTAMYLCATSRDQGQREQYFGPGTRLTVT.